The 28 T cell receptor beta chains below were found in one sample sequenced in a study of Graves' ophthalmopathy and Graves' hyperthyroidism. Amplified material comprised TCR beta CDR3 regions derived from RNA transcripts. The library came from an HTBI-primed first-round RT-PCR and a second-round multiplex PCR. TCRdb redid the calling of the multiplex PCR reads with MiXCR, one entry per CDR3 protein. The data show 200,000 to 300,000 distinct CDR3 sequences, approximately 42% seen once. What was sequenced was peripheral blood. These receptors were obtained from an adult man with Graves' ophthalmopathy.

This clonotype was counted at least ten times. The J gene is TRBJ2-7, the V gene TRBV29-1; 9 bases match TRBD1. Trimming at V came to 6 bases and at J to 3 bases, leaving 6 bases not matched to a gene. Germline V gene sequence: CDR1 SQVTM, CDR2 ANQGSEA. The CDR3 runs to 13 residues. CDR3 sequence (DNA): TGCAGCGTCCGACCGGGACAGGGCTACGAGCAGTACTTC. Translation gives CSVRPGQGYEQYF.

Written as DNA, the CDR3 is TGTGCCACCAGCAGTTCGGTGGGGCTTAATTCACCCCTCCACTTT. Translating it yields CATSSSVGLNSPLHF. This rearrangement joins TRBV15 to TRBJ1-6; maybe TRBD1 (5 bases). V was pared by 3 bases and J by 6 bases, with 12 bases between. Per the germline V gene, CDR1 is LNHNV and CDR2 is YYDKDF (reference sequence). The CDR3 loop spans 15 amino acids.

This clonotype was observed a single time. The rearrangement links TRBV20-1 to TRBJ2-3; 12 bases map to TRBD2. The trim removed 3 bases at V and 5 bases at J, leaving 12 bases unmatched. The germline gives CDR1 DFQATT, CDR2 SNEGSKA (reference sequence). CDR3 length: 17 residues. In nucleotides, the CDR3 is TGCAGTGCTAGTCCTTCTAGCGGGGGGGCTCCGGGAGATACGCAGTATTTT. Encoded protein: CSASPSSGGAPGDTQYF.

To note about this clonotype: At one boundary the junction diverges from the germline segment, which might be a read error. CDR3 in amino acids: CASSEISAAYEQYF. DNA of the CDR3: TGTGCCAGCAGTGAAATTTCGGCAGCCTACGAGCAGTACTTC. V gene TRBV10-3 combines with J gene TRBJ2-7; D is unclear. The CDR3 runs to 14 residues. Germline V gene data show CDR1 as ENHRY and CDR2 as SYGVKD.

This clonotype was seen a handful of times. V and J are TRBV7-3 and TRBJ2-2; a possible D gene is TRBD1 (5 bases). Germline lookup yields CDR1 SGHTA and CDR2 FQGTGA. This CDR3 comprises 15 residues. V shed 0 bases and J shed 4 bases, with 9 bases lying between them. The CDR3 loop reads CASSLTGAITGELFF. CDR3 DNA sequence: TGTGCCAGCAGCTTAACAGGGGCGATCACCGGGGAGCTGTTTTTT.

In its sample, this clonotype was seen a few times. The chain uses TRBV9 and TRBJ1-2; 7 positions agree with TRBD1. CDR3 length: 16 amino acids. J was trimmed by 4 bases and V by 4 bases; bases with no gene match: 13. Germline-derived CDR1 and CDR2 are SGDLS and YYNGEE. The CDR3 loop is CASSPLSLTGAYGYTF. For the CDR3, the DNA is TGTGCCAGCAGCCCTCTGTCGCTAACAGGGGCCTATGGCTACACCTTC.

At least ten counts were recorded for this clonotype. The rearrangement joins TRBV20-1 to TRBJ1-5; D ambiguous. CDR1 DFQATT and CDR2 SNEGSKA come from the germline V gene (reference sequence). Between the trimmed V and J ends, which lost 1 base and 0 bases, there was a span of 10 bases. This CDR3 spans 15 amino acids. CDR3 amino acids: CSARAGGFSNQPQHF. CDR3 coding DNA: TGCAGTGCTAGAGCGGGAGGATTTAGCAATCAGCCCCAGCATTTT.

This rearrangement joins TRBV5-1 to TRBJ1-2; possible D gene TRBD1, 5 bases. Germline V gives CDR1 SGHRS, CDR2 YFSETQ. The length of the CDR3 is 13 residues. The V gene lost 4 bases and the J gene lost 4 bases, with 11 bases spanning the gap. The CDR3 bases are TGCGCCAGCAGCGGGGGAGAGGGCTATGGCTACACCTTC. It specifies CASSGGEGYGYTF.

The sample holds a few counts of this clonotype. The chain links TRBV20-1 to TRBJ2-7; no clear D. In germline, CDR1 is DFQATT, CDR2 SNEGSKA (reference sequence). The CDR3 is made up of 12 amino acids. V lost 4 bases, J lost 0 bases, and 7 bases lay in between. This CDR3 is CSATIGSYEQYF. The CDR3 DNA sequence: TGCAGTGCTACCATTGGCTCCTACGAGCAGTACTTC.

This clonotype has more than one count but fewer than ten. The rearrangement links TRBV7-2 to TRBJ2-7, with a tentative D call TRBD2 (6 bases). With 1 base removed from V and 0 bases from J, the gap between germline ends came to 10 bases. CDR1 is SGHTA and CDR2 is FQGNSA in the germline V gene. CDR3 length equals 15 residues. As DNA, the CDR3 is TGTGCCAGCAGCTTAGAGCGGGCTAGCTCCTACGAGCAGTACTTC. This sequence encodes CASSLERASSYEQYF.

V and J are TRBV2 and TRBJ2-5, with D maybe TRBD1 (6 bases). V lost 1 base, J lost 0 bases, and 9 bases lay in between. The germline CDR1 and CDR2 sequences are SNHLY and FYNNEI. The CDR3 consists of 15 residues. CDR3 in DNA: TGTGCCAGCAGTGAAGGGACAGCGTACCAAGAGACCCAGTACTTC. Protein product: CASSEGTAYQETQYF.

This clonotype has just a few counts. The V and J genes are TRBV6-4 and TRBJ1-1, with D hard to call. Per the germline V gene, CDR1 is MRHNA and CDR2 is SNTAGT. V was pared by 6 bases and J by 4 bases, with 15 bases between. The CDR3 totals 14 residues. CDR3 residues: CASSFRASGTEAFF. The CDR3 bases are TGTGCCAGCAGCTTCCGGGCCTCGGGCACTGAAGCTTTCTTT.

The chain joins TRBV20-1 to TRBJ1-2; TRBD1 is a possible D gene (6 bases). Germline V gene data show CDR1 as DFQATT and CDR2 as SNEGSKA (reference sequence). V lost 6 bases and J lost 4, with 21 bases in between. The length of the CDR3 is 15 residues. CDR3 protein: CSAPPGVFDPYGYTF. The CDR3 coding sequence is TGCAGTGCCCCCCCAGGGGTCTTTGACCCCTATGGCTACACCTTC.

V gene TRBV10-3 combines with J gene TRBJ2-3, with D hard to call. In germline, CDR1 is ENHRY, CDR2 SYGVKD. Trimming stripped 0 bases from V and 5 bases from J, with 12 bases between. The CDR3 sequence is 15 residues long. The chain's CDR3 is CAISESQTGRDTQYF. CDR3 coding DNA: TGTGCCATCAGTGAGTCTCAGACCGGGCGAGATACGCAGTATTTT.

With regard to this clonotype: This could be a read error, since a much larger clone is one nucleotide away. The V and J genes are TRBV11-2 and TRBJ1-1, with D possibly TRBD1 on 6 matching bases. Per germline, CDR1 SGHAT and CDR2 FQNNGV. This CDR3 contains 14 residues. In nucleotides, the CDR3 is TGTGCCAGCAGCCCCGGACAGACGAACACTAAAGCTTTCTTT. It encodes CASSPGQTNTKAFF.

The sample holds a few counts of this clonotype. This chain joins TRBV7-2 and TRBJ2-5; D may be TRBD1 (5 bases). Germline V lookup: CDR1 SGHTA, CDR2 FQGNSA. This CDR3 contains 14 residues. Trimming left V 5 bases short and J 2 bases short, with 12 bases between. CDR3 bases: TGTGCCAGCAGCCACAGGACGAAGCAAGAGACCCAGTACTTC. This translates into CASSHRTKQETQYF.

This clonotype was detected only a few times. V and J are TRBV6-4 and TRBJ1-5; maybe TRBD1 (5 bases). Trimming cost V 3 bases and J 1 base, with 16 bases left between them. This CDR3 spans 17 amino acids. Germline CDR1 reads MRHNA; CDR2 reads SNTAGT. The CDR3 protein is CASSDGTRPRSNQPQHF. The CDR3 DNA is TGTGCCAGCAGTGATGGGACTAGACCGAGAAGCAATCAGCCCCAGCATTTT.

CDR3 in amino acids: CASSLPEVSGNTIYF. DNA of the CDR3: TGTGCCAGCAGCCTCCCAGAAGTCTCTGGAAACACCATATATTTT. The genes are TRBV7-9 and TRBJ1-3, with D uncertain. V was clipped by 5 bases and J by 0 bases, with 11 bases between them. The CDR3 extends over 15 amino acids. Germline assignment: CDR1 SEHNR and CDR2 FQNEAQ (reference sequence).

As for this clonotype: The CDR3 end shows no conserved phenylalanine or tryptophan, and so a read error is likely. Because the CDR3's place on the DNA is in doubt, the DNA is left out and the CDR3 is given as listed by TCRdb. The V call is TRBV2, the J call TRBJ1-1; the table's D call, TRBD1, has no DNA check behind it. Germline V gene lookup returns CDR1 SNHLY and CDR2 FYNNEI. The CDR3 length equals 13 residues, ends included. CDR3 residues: CASSGDRASEALL.

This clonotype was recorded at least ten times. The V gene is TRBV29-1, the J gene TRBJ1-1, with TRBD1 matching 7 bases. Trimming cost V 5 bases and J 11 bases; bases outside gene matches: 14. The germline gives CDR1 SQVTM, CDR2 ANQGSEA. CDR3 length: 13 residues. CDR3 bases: TGCAGCGTTATGCCGACAGGGATAGGGTTGGCTTTCTTT. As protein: CSVMPTGIGLAFF.

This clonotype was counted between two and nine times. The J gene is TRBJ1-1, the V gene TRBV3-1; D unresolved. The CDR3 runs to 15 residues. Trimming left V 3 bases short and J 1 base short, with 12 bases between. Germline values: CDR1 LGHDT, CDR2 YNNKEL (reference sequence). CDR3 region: CASSHEPTRNTEAFF. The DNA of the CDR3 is TGTGCCAGCAGCCATGAGCCGACGAGGAACACTGAAGCTTTCTTT.

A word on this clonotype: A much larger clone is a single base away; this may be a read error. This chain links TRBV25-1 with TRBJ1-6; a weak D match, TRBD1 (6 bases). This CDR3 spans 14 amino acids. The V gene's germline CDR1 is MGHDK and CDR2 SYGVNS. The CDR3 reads CPSSQGPRESPLHF. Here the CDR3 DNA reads TGTCCCAGCTCCCAGGGGCCCAGAGAATCACCCCTCCACTTT.

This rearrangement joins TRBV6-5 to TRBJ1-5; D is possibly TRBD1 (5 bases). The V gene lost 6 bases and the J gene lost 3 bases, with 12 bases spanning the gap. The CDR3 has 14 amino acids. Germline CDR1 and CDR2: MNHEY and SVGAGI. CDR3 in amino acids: CASSVGTLNQPQHF. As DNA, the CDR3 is TGTGCCAGCAGCGTAGGGACGCTCAATCAGCCCCAGCATTTT.

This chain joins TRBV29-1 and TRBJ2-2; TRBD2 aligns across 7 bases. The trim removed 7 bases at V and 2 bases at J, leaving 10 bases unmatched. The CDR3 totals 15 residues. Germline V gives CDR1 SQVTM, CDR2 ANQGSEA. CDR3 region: CSGTGRRGNTGELFF. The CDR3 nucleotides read TGCAGCGGGACCGGGAGGCGGGGAAACACCGGGGAGCTGTTTTTT.

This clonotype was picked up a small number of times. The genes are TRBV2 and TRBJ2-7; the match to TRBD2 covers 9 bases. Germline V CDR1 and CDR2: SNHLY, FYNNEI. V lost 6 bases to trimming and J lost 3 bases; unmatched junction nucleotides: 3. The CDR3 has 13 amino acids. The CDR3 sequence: CASSGGGVYEQYF. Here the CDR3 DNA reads TGTGCCAGCAGCGGCGGGGGGGTCTACGAGCAGTACTTC.

The CDR3 nucleotides read TGTGCCAGCAGCTACGACAGGATCTCTGGAAACACCATATATTTT. It encodes CASSYDRISGNTIYF. The rearrangement uses TRBV10-3 and TRBJ1-3; perhaps TRBD1 as D (6 bases). The CDR3 extends over 15 amino acids. In germline, CDR1 is ENHRY, CDR2 SYGVKD. Trimming shortened V by 10 bases and J by 0 bases, and 16 bases separated the two germline ends.

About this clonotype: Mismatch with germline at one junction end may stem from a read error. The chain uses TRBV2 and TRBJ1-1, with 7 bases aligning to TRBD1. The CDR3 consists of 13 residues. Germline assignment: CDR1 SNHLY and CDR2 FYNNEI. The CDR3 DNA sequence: TGTGCCGGCAGTGAGGATGCAGGGGGTGAAGCTTTCTTT. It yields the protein CAGSEDAGGEAFF.

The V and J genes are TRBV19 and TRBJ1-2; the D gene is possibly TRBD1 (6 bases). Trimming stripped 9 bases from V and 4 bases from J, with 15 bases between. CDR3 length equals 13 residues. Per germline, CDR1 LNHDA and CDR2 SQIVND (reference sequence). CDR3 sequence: CASSYGDTYGYTF. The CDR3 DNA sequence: TGTGCCAGCAGTTACGGGGACACCTATGGCTACACCTTC.